The 18 T cell receptor beta chains below all came from one sample that was sequenced in a study of T cells expressing NK-cell markers (dated by TCRdb to 2018 to 2021). Libraries came from 5' RACE. The run used an Illumina HiSeq 2000. One entry per CDR3 protein sequence results from the TCRdb reprocessing of the reads, with DNA left out. This sample's table contains about 550,000 distinct CDR3 sequences. Together, the top ten hold approximately 3.5% of the sample. The sample comprised blood T cells: a sorted CD56 or NKG2C T cell subset, CD4+ or CD8+ T cells, or bulk PBMC T cells (not recorded which). Receptors originate from a man between 18 and 35 years old in good health. Donor details come from another sample of the same person, matched by shared clones.

The CDR3 reads CSAAGGGGLRNEQFF. The chain combines TRBV29-1 with TRBJ2-1; absent DNA, TCRdb's TRBD2 call cannot be checked. The CDR3 runs to 15 residues. From germline, CDR1 is SQVTM and CDR2 ANQGSEA.

The CDR3 sequence: CASSMTPGGTYEQYF. The rearrangement links TRBV2 to TRBJ2-7; TCRdb names TRBD1, which stays unverified in the absence of DNA. CDR1 and CDR2 from the germline V gene are SNHLY and FYNNEI. The CDR3 totals 15 residues.

The CDR3 sequence: CASSLDVSGIRSNEQFF. The V gene is TRBV5-1, the J gene TRBJ2-1; TCRdb proposes TRBD2, but this gene call is untestable without DNA. Germline CDR1 SGHRS, CDR2 YFSETQ. This CDR3 contains 17 residues.

The CDR3 loop is CASGFSTGNYNTEAFF. V and J are TRBV12-3 or TRBV12-4 and TRBJ1-1; TCRdb reports TRBD1, a call that lacks DNA to check it against. The length of the CDR3 is 16 residues.

The CDR3 here is CASGERTGGPQETQYF. This rearrangement joins TRBV7-9 to TRBJ2-5; TCRdb's D call of TRBD1 is untestable without DNA. The CDR3 totals 16 residues. Looked up from germline, CDR1 is SEHNR and CDR2 is FQNEAQ (reference sequence).

The chain employs TRBV18 and TRBJ1-2. The CDR3 contains 13 residues. Per germline, CDR1 KGHSH and CDR2 LQKENI. CDR3 region: CASSPLGDYGYTF.

The rearrangement joins TRBV5-4 to TRBJ1-2; checking the TCRdb D call of TRBD1 is not possible without DNA. The CDR3 spans 14 residues. Germline loops: CDR1 SGHNT, CDR2 YYREEE (reference sequence). The CDR3 sequence: CASSSRTGNYGYTF.

The rearrangement links TRBV12-3 or TRBV12-4 to TRBJ2-1; TCRdb designates TRBD2, a call that cannot be tested without DNA. The CDR3 contains 14 residues. This chain's CDR3 is CASSRNGVSPDQFF.

V and J are TRBV5-1 and TRBJ1-3; TCRdb's D gene call, TRBD1, goes unchecked for lack of DNA. The CDR3 spans 16 residues. Germline V lookup: CDR1 SGHRS, CDR2 YFSETQ. CDR3 loop: CASSLEQGSSGNTIYF.

CDR3 sequence: CASGDSQEKLFF. The chain uses TRBV6-5 and TRBJ1-4. Germline CDR1 reads MNHEY; CDR2 reads SVGAGI. The CDR3 runs 12 residues.

This chain connects TRBV9 to TRBJ2-7; TCRdb's assignment of TRBD2 cannot be checked, as there is no DNA. The V gene's germline CDR1 is SGDLS and CDR2 YYNGEE. The CDR3 has 20 residues. This CDR3 reads CASSAGIAGSPFSASYEQYF.

The chain recombines TRBV27 with TRBJ2-7; TCRdb returns TRBD1, unconfirmable since there is no DNA. The CDR3 sequence is 13 residues long. The V gene's germline CDR1 is MNHEY and CDR2 SMNVEV (reference sequence). This CDR3 reads CASKGGNTYEQYF.

The chain links TRBV9 to TRBJ2-7; the D gene TCRdb calls, TRBD2, cannot be checked with no DNA. CDR3 length: 13 amino acids. Germline CDR1 is SGDLS and CDR2 is YYNGEE. Here the CDR3 reads CASSGGPAGEQYF.

CDR3 sequence: CATGTVAEQFF. The chain carries TRBV6-2 or TRBV6-3 and TRBJ2-1; without DNA, the TCRdb call of TRBD2 cannot be checked. The CDR3 runs to 11 residues. From germline, CDR1 is MNHEY and CDR2 SVGEGT.

The genes are TRBV24-1 and TRBJ1-5. The CDR3 spans 14 residues. Germline V lookup: CDR1 KGHDR, CDR2 SFDVKD. This chain's CDR3 is CATSPPDSNQPQHF.

The chain employs TRBV5-1 and TRBJ2-3; TCRdb returns TRBD2, unconfirmable since there is no DNA. Looked up from germline, CDR1 is SGHRS and CDR2 is YFSETQ. The CDR3 extends over 12 amino acids. The CDR3 loop reads CASRLAEGTQYF. The complete variable domain, with remaining parts taken from reference TRBV5-1 and TRBJ2-3, reads KAGVTQTPRYLIKTRGQQVTLSCSPISGHRSVSWYQQTPGQGLQFLFEYFSETQRNKGNFPGRFSGRQFSNSRSEMNVSTLELGDSALYLCASRLAEGTQYFGPGTRLTVL.

The chain combines TRBV5-1 with TRBJ2-5; no DNA is available, so the TRBD1 call from TCRdb remains unchecked. The germline gives CDR1 SGHRS, CDR2 YFSETQ. The CDR3 runs to 18 residues. The CDR3 loop reads CASSSTDGGGAQQETQYF.

The V call is TRBV10-3, the J call TRBJ2-3; there is no DNA to check the TCRdb D call of TRBD2. This CDR3 region has 19 residues. Germline assignment: CDR1 ENHRY and CDR2 SYGVKD. CDR3 loop: CAISESGLAGGGSTDTQYF.